These 27 T cell receptor beta chains came from one sample sequenced in a study of Tregs in tolerant kidney transplant recipients. Mixed chimerism was transient after nonmyeloablative marrow transplants from related graft donors. The assay was immunoSEQ multiplex PCR, and TCRdb's table has in-frame clones only and misses some. Recorded for this sample: 25,000 to 35,000 clones. Sequencing used CD4+ T cells from blood (PBMCs), obtained 24 months after the transplant. The receptors come from a human patient who received a combined kidney and bone marrow transplant. The graft donor may have contributed some T cells.

Regarding this clone: The read ends 3 residues shy of where the CDR3 ends; the end is completed using the germline J gene. This sequence joins TRBV5-1 and TRBJ1-3; 8 bases align to TRBD1. The ends lost 2 bases at V and 4 bases at J; junction bases unmatched: 5. The CDR3 contains 15 residues. Germline-derived CDR1 and CDR2 are SGHRS and YFSETQ. The CDR3 sequence is CASSLSPGGGNTIYF. The CDR3 DNA, read in part, is TGCGCCAGCAGCTTAAGTCCAGGGGGCGGAAACACC.

As for this clone: Read data end 3 residues before the CDR3 end; the end is taken from the germline J gene. The rearrangement links TRBV20-1 to TRBJ1-1; D is possibly TRBD1 (6 bases). Germline V CDR1 and CDR2: DFQATT, SNEGSKA (reference sequence). This CDR3 has 16 residues. Trimming pared 0 bases from V and 1 base from J, leaving 15 bases between. CDR3 region: CSARDHRAGENTEAFF. CDR3 bases read: TGCAGTGCTAGAGACCACAGGGCCGGGGAGAACACTGAA.

For this clone: The read halts 3 residues ahead of the CDR3 end, with the missing end drawn from the germline J gene. V usage is TRBV28 and J usage is TRBJ2-1, with D maybe TRBD1 (6 bases). The germline V and J ends were trimmed by 7 bases and 9 bases, with 13 bases remaining between them. Germline V gives CDR1 MDHEN, CDR2 SYDVKM. This CDR3 comprises 12 residues. The CDR3 loop is CASTSTGGEQFF. The sequenced part of the CDR3 DNA is TGTGCCAGCACTTCGACAGGTGGTGAG.

On this clone itself: Coverage ceases 3 residues before the CDR3 finishes, and the germline J gene fills in the end. V is TRBV30 and J is TRBJ1-5; D not certain. Per germline, CDR1 GTSNPN and CDR2 SVGIG (reference sequence). CDR3 length: 12 residues. The CDR3 DNA, read in part, is TGTGCCTGGAGCGAACCTCCAAGCCCC. This codes for CAWSEPPSP. The whole CDR3 sequence is CAWSEPPSPQHF.

Remarks on this clone: The CDR3 extends 3 residues past the end of the read, so its final part is completed from the germline J gene. V usage is TRBV5-1 and J usage is TRBJ2-5, with 7 bases aligning to TRBD2. The length of the CDR3 is 15 residues. Germline trimming cut 0 bases from V and 1 base from J; bases unmatched to any gene: 3. The germline CDR1 and CDR2 sequences are SGHRS and YFSETQ. CDR3 protein: CASSLVASGQETQYF. The DNA read from the CDR3 is TGCGCCAGCAGCTTGGTGGCTAGCGGCCAAGAGACC.

On this clone itself: The read terminates 3 residues before the CDR3 end, so the remaining end is supplied by the germline J gene. The chain links TRBV29-1 to TRBJ1-4; the match to TRBD1 covers 8 bases. The ends lost 5 bases at V and 2 bases at J; junction bases unmatched: 1. Germline-derived CDR1 and CDR2 are SQVTM and ANQGSEA. This CDR3 contains 13 residues. CDR3 bases read: TGCAGCGTTACAGGGGGTACTAATGAAAAA. Translated: CSVTGGTNEK. From start to end, the CDR3 is CSVTGGTNEKLFF.

Comments on this clone: Coverage ceases 3 residues before the CDR3 finishes, and the germline J gene fills in the end. This chain connects TRBV18 to TRBJ1-1; the D gene is possibly TRBD1 (5 bases). Germline CDR1 KGHSH, CDR2 LQKENI. The CDR3 consists of 12 residues. The ends were cut back, 3 bases at V and 6 bases at J, with 8 bases in the middle. The CDR3 bases that were read are TGTGCCAGCTCACCTGGGGGGGCTGAA. Its protein product is CASSPGGAE. From start to end, the CDR3 is CASSPGGAEAFF.

About this clone itself: Read coverage stops 3 residues before the CDR3 terminus; the germline J gene supplies the remainder. The chain has TRBV6-2 or TRBV6-3 and TRBJ2-1, with TRBD2 as a possible D gene (6 bases). This CDR3 is 14 amino acids long. Trimming left V 6 bases short and J 1 base short, with 10 bases between. The germline gives CDR1 MNHEY, CDR2 SVGEGT. CDR3 DNA (partial): TGTGCCAGCAGAGCCGGGACTTCCTACAATGAG. Amino acids: CASRAGTSYNE. The complete CDR3 reads CASRAGTSYNEQFF.

Turning to this clone: Read coverage stops 3 residues before the CDR3 terminus; the germline J gene supplies the remainder. The chain has TRBV19 and TRBJ1-4, with TRBD1 matching over 9 bases. This CDR3 has 15 residues. The germline V gene has CDR1 LNHDA and CDR2 SQIVND (reference sequence). After removal of 4 bases from V and 8 bases from J, the junction contained 8 bases not matched to a gene. The CDR3 here is CASSNLQGAGEKLFF. The sequenced CDR3 bases are TGTGCCAGTAGTAACCTACAGGGGGCCGGCGAAAAA.

In the case of this clone: The read ends 3 residues shy of where the CDR3 ends; the end is completed using the germline J gene. The chain is built from TRBV29-1 and TRBJ2-5; 16 bases match TRBD2. Trimming took 4 bases from V and 5 from J; bases not matched to a gene: 7. The germline V gene encodes CDR1 SQVTM and CDR2 ANQGSEA. The CDR3 totals 16 residues. Here the CDR3 reads CSVAGGLAGGEETQYF. The CDR3 bases that were read are TGCAGCGTTGCGGGGGGACTAGCGGGAGGGGAGGAGACC.

With regard to this clone: The junction shows a germline mismatch at one end, possibly a read error. The read gets to within 3 residues of the CDR3 end, and the germline J gene fills in the rest. V gene TRBV4-2 combines with J gene TRBJ2-3; D is unclear. CDR3 length: 17 amino acids. Germline-derived CDR1 and CDR2 are LGHNA and YNFKEQ. The part of the CDR3 DNA that was read is TGCGCCAGCAGCCAAACCACCACTCCAACTAGCACAGATACG. This codes for CASSQTTTPTSTDT. The whole CDR3 reads CASSQTTTPTSTDTQYF.

As concerns this clone: With the read ending 3 residues before the CDR3 end, the germline J gene is used to fill in that end. The rearrangement links TRBV30 to TRBJ2-7; 16 bases are shared with TRBD2. V lost 1 base to trimming and J lost 3 bases; unmatched junction nucleotides: 6. There are 17 residues in the CDR3. The germline V gene encodes CDR1 GTSNPN and CDR2 SVGIG (reference sequence). CDR3 amino acids: CAWSAGTSGRGYYEQYF. CDR3 DNA, as far as it was read: TGTGCCTGGAGTGCCGGGACTAGCGGGAGGGGATACTACGAG. The full variable domain, rest sourced from reference TRBV30 and TRBJ2-7, is SQTIHQWPATLVQPVGSPLSLECTVEGTSNPNLYWYRQAAGRGLQLLFYSVGIGQISSEVPQNLSASRPQDRQFILSSKKLLLSDSGFYLCAWSAGTSGRGYYEQYFGPGTRLTVT.

Concerning this clone: The read ends 3 residues shy of where the CDR3 ends; the end is completed using the germline J gene. The chain combines TRBV20-1 with TRBJ2-7; tentative D call: TRBD2 (6 bases). Trimming took 4 bases from V and 3 from J, leaving 22 bases between them. The CDR3 covers 16 residues. Germline V gene data show CDR1 as DFQATT and CDR2 as SNEGSKA (reference sequence). CDR3 region: CSANYPFVGGIYEQYF. The sequenced CDR3 bases are TGCAGTGCTAATTACCCCTTCGTTGGCGGGATCTACGAG.

On this clone itself: The read comes to an end 3 residues before the CDR3 does, leaving the germline J gene to fill in the end. The chain links TRBV19 to TRBJ1-3, with TRBD1 as a possible D gene (5 bases). The CDR3 runs to 13 residues. Germline V lookup: CDR1 LNHDA, CDR2 SQIVND (reference sequence). V lost 5 bases to trimming and J lost 4 bases, with 9 bases between them. CDR3 protein: CASSLGQGNTIYF. The DNA read from the CDR3 is TGTGCCAGTAGTCTTGGACAAGGAAACACC.

Notes on this clone: The read ends 3 residues before the CDR3 terminus; that terminus is restored from the germline J gene. This same CDR3 is encoded by further DNA sequences in the sample. This chain connects TRBV20-1 to TRBJ2-6, with D possibly called TRBD1 or TRBD2 (5 bases each). The CDR3 spans 16 residues. Germline CDR1 DFQATT, CDR2 SNEGSKA (reference sequence). The V end was cut by 3 bases, the J end by 0 bases, with 12 bases between. Incomplete CDR3 DNA: TGCAGTGCTAGGAGGGGTAGGGACTCTGGGGCCAACGTC. Translating it yields CSARRGRDSGANV. The entire CDR3 protein is CSARRGRDSGANVLTF.

In the case of this clone: The sequence runs out 3 residues before the end of the CDR3; the remainder is reconstructed from the germline J gene. The V call is TRBV18, the J call TRBJ2-7, with D perhaps TRBD1 (6 bases). Germline CDR1 and CDR2: KGHSH and LQKENI. The CDR3 runs 14 residues. V was trimmed by 4 bases and J by 3 bases, leaving 13 bases between them. The CDR3 sequence: CASSRQDSFYEQYF. The sequenced CDR3 bases are TGTGCCAGCTCACGTCAGGACAGTTTCTACGAG.

Details on this clone: The read gets to within 3 residues of the CDR3 end, and the germline J gene fills in the rest. The chain links TRBV13 to TRBJ2-3; 10 positions match TRBD2. Losses at the gene ends were 1 base for V and 1 base for J; bases not matched to a gene: 14. This CDR3 has 20 amino acids. In germline, CDR1 is PRHDT, CDR2 FYEKMQ (reference sequence). CDR3 amino acids: CASSLVRAGGPTVGTDTQYF. CDR3 DNA (partial): TGTGCCAGCAGCTTAGTTCGAGCGGGAGGGCCAACAGTTGGCACAGATACG.

Note on this clone: Read coverage stops 3 residues before the CDR3 terminus; the germline J gene supplies the remainder. This sequence joins TRBV19 and TRBJ2-2; 10 bases match TRBD2. The germline V gene encodes CDR1 LNHDA and CDR2 SQIVND (reference sequence). V shed 8 bases and J 5 bases; nucleotides not matched to a gene: 5. This CDR3 comprises 14 residues. Partial CDR3 DNA: TGTGCCAGTTCGACTAGCGGGTTTACCGGGGAG. Translation gives CASSTSGFTGE. The CDR3 reads in full as CASSTSGFTGELFF.

About this clone itself: Coverage ceases 3 residues before the CDR3 finishes, and the germline J gene fills in the end. The chain joins TRBV5-4 to TRBJ1-1; 8 bases fit TRBD1. CDR3 length: 13 residues. From germline, CDR1 is SGHNT and CDR2 YYREEE (reference sequence). The trim removed 3 bases at V and 7 bases at J, leaving 5 bases unmatched. CDR3 DNA, as far as it was read: TGTGCCAGCAGCTCCCGGGACAGGCGTGAA. Translating gives CASSSRDRRE. The CDR3, in full, reads CASSSRDRREAFF.

Turning to this clone: The CDR3 end falls 3 residues outside the read, so it is completed with the germline J gene. The chain employs TRBV7-3 and TRBJ2-2, with 11 bases fitting TRBD1. The germline CDR1 and CDR2 sequences are SGHTA and FQGTGA. V was pared by 5 bases and J by 4 bases, with 3 bases of the junction left unmatched. The length of the CDR3 is 15 residues. This chain's CDR3 is CASSGQGASTGELFF. The part of the CDR3 DNA that was read is TGTGCCAGCAGCGGACAGGGGGCGAGCACCGGGGAG.

Turning to this clone: Sequencing ends 3 residues short of the CDR3 end; the germline J gene provides the rest. The rearrangement joins TRBV20-1 to TRBJ1-6; a weak D match, TRBD1 (5 bases). The V end was cut by 1 base, the J end by 9 bases, with 13 bases between. Germline V gives CDR1 DFQATT, CDR2 SNEGSKA (reference sequence). The CDR3 runs 14 residues. CDR3 protein: CSARGQWVGSPLHF. The sequenced part of the CDR3 DNA is TGCAGTGCTAGAGGACAGTGGGTCGGTTCACCC.

A remark on this clone: The read ends 3 residues shy of where the CDR3 ends; the end is completed using the germline J gene. The chain combines TRBV7-3 with TRBJ2-1; D gene unclear. CDR1 and CDR2 (germline): SGHTA, FQGTGA. CDR3 length: 14 residues. Trimming left V 4 bases short and J 0 bases short, with 7 bases between. CDR3 amino acids: CASSYTGSYNEQFF. The CDR3 bases that were read are TGTGCCAGCAGCTACACGGGCTCCTACAATGAG.

Remarks on this clone: The read comes to an end 3 residues before the CDR3 does, leaving the germline J gene to fill in the end. The gene calls are TRBV7-9 and TRBJ1-1; D is ambiguous. The V end was cut by 3 bases, the J end by 7 bases, with 12 bases between. This CDR3 comprises 13 residues. The V gene's germline CDR1 is SEHNR and CDR2 FQNEAQ (reference sequence). The sequenced CDR3 bases are TGTGCCAGCAGCTTCGTAGGGTTGGGTGAA. It translates to CASSFVGLGE. The full CDR3 protein is CASSFVGLGEAFF.

Details on this clone: The read finishes 3 residues shy of the CDR3 end, and the germline J gene is used to complete it. The J gene is TRBJ2-7, the V gene TRBV7-2; the D gene is possibly TRBD2 (5 bases). CDR1 is SGHTA, CDR2 FQGNSA, per germline. CDR3 length: 12 residues. V was pared by 3 bases and J by 5 bases, with 8 bases between. Incomplete CDR3 DNA: TGTGCCAGCAGCTTGGCGGGCCACGAG. Translated: CASSLAGHE. In full, the CDR3 reads CASSLAGHEQYF.

About this clone: Read sequence stops 3 residues before the CDR3 end, and the germline J gene provides the missing end. The chain links TRBV29-1 to TRBJ1-3; 9 bases map to TRBD1. Germline CDR1 and CDR2: SQVTM and ANQGSEA. J lost 2 bases, V lost 6 bases, and 2 bases had no gene match. CDR3 length equals 13 residues. The part of the CDR3 DNA that was read is TGCAGCGTGCACAGGGGGCCTGGAAACACC. Translating it yields CSVHRGPGNT. The full CDR3 protein reads CSVHRGPGNTIYF.

Concerning this clone itself: Read coverage stops 3 residues before the CDR3 terminus; the germline J gene supplies the remainder. The V call is TRBV7-2, the J call TRBJ1-3, with a possible D match to TRBD1 (5 bases). Germline V gives CDR1 SGHTA, CDR2 FQGNSA. The V end lost 5 bases, the J end lost 5 bases, and 13 bases lay between the germline ends. CDR3 length: 14 residues. The CDR3 is CASSRGGSRNTIYF. The sequenced CDR3 bases are TGTGCCAGCAGCCGGGGGGGATCAAGAAACACC.

Note on this clone: The read terminates 3 residues ahead of where the CDR3 ends, so the germline J gene completes it. The chain employs TRBV19 and TRBJ1-4; possibly TRBD1 for D (5 bases). The V gene lost 9 bases and the J gene lost 8 bases, with 22 bases spanning the gap. CDR1 LNHDA and CDR2 SQIVND come from the germline V gene (reference sequence). The CDR3 is 15 residues long. The CDR3 DNA, read in part, is TGTGCCAGCGCCGCTGGTTCGGGGGTTGGCGAAAAA. This translates into CASAAGSGVGEK. The whole CDR3 protein is CASAAGSGVGEKLFF.